The 25 T cell receptor beta chains below were found in one sample sequenced in a study of blood T cells in healthy people across ages. A second about 7 to 12 cycle PCR used barcoded and J-beta primers. TCRdb reprocessed the 5' RACE reads with MiXCR, giving one entry per CDR3 protein. The sample has hundreds of thousands of distinct CDR3 sequences, approximately 30% seen once. Material: blood. The receptors shown here come from a woman of 80 years or more in good health.

The rearrangement uses TRBV7-2 and TRBJ1-5; 9 nucleotides line up with TRBD1. The J segment lost 0 bases and the V segment lost 1 base, leaving 7 bases of the junction unmatched. The CDR3 is 18 residues long. In germline, CDR1 is SGHTA, CDR2 FQGNSA. The CDR3 DNA reads TGTGCCAGCAGCTTAGGGACAGGGGCCGGGAGTAGCAATCAGCCCCAGCATTTT. Its translation: CASSLGTGAGSSNQPQHF.

The chain recombines TRBV24-1 with TRBJ2-3, with unresolved D. V was pared by 3 bases and J by 0 bases, with 12 bases between. The CDR3 runs 16 residues. CDR1 is KGHDR, CDR2 SFDVKD, per germline. CDR3 bases: TGTGCCACCAGTGATCCGAAGACGTCTAGCACAGATACGCAGTATTTT. Its protein product is CATSDPKTSSTDTQYF.

In this sample, this clonotype turned up a few times. This sequence joins TRBV6-2 or TRBV6-3 and TRBJ2-3, with 14 bases identical to TRBD2. Looked up from germline, CDR1 is MNHEY and CDR2 is SVGEGT. V gave up 5 bases and J gave up 4 bases; unmatched junction bases: 8. This CDR3 has 17 residues. The CDR3, as DNA: TGTGCCAGCAGTGCCCGACTAGCGGGGGGGCCATCAGATACGCAGTATTTT. Encoded protein: CASSARLAGGPSDTQYF.

This chain's CDR3 is CSAKIGSSYEQYF. The CDR3 DNA reads TGCAGCGCCAAAATCGGGTCCTCCTACGAGCAGTACTTC. This rearrangement joins TRBV29-1 to TRBJ2-7; D not certain. Germline CDR1 and CDR2: SQVTM and ANQGSEA. CDR3 size: 13 residues. Trimming took 7 bases from V and 0 from J, leaving 13 bases between them.

Many counts were recorded for this clonotype. This chain joins TRBV29-1 and TRBJ1-2; maybe TRBD1 (5 bases). The V and J ends lost 6 bases and 3 bases respectively, with 11 bases between them. The CDR3 loop spans 12 amino acids. Germline V gene sequence: CDR1 SQVTM, CDR2 ANQGSEA. CDR3 DNA sequence: TGCAGCGTCGCGAAAGGGGACTATGGCTACACCTTC. Translated, it gives CSVAKGDYGYTF.

This clonotype appeared a few times. The chain employs TRBV10-3 and TRBJ2-1; 8 bases line up with TRBD2. Germline V lookup: CDR1 ENHRY, CDR2 SYGVKD. The CDR3 is 16 residues long. V lost 7 bases and J lost 4; bases outside the gene matches: 12. The CDR3 sequence: CAITASGGGPYNEQFF. CDR3 DNA sequence: TGTGCCATCACCGCGTCCGGCGGGGGGCCGTACAATGAGCAGTTCTTC.

Many counts were recorded for this clonotype. This chain connects TRBV20-1 to TRBJ2-1; D is uncertain. The V gene lost 3 bases and the J gene lost 0 bases, with 12 bases spanning the gap. Germline V CDR1 and CDR2: DFQATT, SNEGSKA (reference sequence). There are 15 residues in the CDR3. This CDR3 reads CSARSQRSSYNEQFF. Here the CDR3 DNA reads TGCAGTGCTAGGTCCCAGCGAAGCTCCTACAATGAGCAGTTCTTC.

The V call is TRBV10-3, the J call TRBJ1-2; no clear D gene. This CDR3 is built from 11 residues. V lost 2 bases to trimming and J lost 8 bases, with 6 bases between them. Germline V lookup: CDR1 ENHRY, CDR2 SYGVKD. CDR3 nucleotide sequence: TGTGCCATCAGTGAGGGTGGCGGCTACACCTTC. This translates into CAISEGGGYTF.

In this sample, this clonotype turned up many times. The chain is built from TRBV14 and TRBJ1-1, with D unclear. This CDR3 is 14 amino acids long. Germline CDR1 SGHDN, CDR2 FVKESK. V lost 2 bases to trimming and J lost 3 bases, with 10 bases between them. This CDR3 is CASSQLTKDTEAFF. The CDR3 nucleotides read TGTGCCAGCAGCCAACTCACTAAGGACACTGAAGCTTTCTTT. Full variable domain (rest looked up from reference TRBV14 and TRBJ1-1): EAGVTQFPSHSVIEKGQTVTLRCDPISGHDNLYWYRRVMGKEIKFLLHFVKESKQDESGMPNNRFLAERTGGTYSTLKVQPAELEDSGVYFCASSQLTKDTEAFFGQGTRLTVV.

This clonotype occurred a few times. A much larger clonotype is one base distant, so this may be a read error. V gene TRBV4-2 combines with J gene TRBJ2-7; 8 nucleotides agree with TRBD2. Germline V gives CDR1 LGHNA, CDR2 YNFKEQ. V lost 0 bases, J lost 7 bases, and 14 bases stayed unmatched. This CDR3 contains 17 residues. In nucleotides, the CDR3 is TGTGCCAGCAGCCAAGATCCAGCGGGGGCTGCAGGGAATGAGCAGTACTTC. It yields the protein CASSQDPAGAAGNEQYF.

This clonotype was seen ten or more times. The V and J genes are TRBV6-2 or TRBV6-3 and TRBJ1-6, with a possible D match to TRBD1 (5 bases). Per the germline V gene, CDR1 is MNHEY and CDR2 is SVGEGT. Trimming stripped 4 bases from V and 6 bases from J, with 7 bases between. The CDR3 has 13 residues. Here the CDR3 DNA reads TGTGCCAGCAGTTGGGGACTTAATTCACCCCTCCACTTT. It specifies CASSWGLNSPLHF.

A remark on this clonotype: The junction and the germline gene differ at one end; a read error may be behind it. The chain recombines TRBV7-2 with TRBJ1-6; 7 bases agree with TRBD1. This CDR3 comprises 16 residues. Germline CDR1 and CDR2: SGHTA and FQGNSA. CDR3 loop: CASGPDRDRYNSPPHF. The DNA for the CDR3 is TGTGCCAGCGGCCCAGACAGGGACCGTTATAATTCACCCCCCCACTTT.

Many counts were recorded for this clonotype. The chain recombines TRBV7-2 with TRBJ1-1, with 9 nucleotides matching TRBD1. The CDR3 length is 14 residues. V trimming: 2 bases; J trimming: 11 bases; junction bases outside the gene matches: 9. Germline CDR1 is SGHTA and CDR2 is FQGNSA. In DNA form, the CDR3 reads TGTGCCAGCAGCTTAAGTGCGGGACAGGGTTGGGCTTTCTTT. Its protein is CASSLSAGQGWAFF.

This clonotype was observed at least ten times. The gene calls are TRBV7-9 and TRBJ2-3; 8 bases map to TRBD1. V lost 1 base, J lost 6 bases, and 9 bases stayed unmatched. Germline V CDR1 and CDR2: SEHNR, FQNEAQ (reference sequence). The length of the CDR3 is 16 residues. This chain's CDR3 is CASSLEEQGARDTQYF. In nucleotides, the CDR3 is TGTGCCAGCAGCTTAGAAGAGCAGGGGGCCCGGGATACGCAGTATTTT.

This clonotype was recorded a few times. This chain links TRBV27 with TRBJ1-1; D perhaps matches TRBD1 (5 bases). CDR3 length: 16 amino acids. V was shortened by 4 bases and J by 1 base, with 16 bases between the two germline ends. CDR1 and CDR2 from the germline V gene are MNHEY and SMNVEV (reference sequence). The CDR3 sequence: CASSSLRGIRNTEAFF. The CDR3 nucleotides read TGTGCCAGCAGTTCCCTCCGGGGCATACGGAACACTGAAGCTTTCTTT.

This clonotype was detected many times. This chain connects TRBV6-1 to TRBJ2-3, with a possible D match to TRBD2 (7 bases). Germline CDR1 is MNHNS and CDR2 is SASEGT. This CDR3 region has 14 residues. V lost 5 bases, J lost 4 bases, and 13 bases lay in between. CDR3 in amino acids: CASSHREGADTQYF. The CDR3 DNA reads TGTGCCAGCAGTCACAGGGAGGGGGCAGATACGCAGTATTTT.

About this clonotype: Mismatch with germline at one junction end may stem from a read error. The chain is built from TRBV5-1 and TRBJ1-1, with 7 bases identical to TRBD1. Germline loops: CDR1 SGHRS, CDR2 YFSETQ. The length of the CDR3 is 15 residues. CDR3 coding DNA: TGCGCCAGCAGCTTGTGGGGGGACAGCAACACTGGAGCTTTCTTT. This gives the protein CASSLWGDSNTGAFF.

Details on this clonotype: A read error is possible here, since a much larger clone lies one base away. V usage is TRBV3-1 and J usage is TRBJ1-2; D gene unclear. CDR1 is LGHDT, CDR2 YNNKEL, per germline (reference sequence). The CDR3 is made up of 12 amino acids. Trimming pared 1 base from V and 12 bases from J, leaving 12 bases between. The CDR3 sequence is CASSQGDGTHTF. DNA for the CDR3: TGTGCCAGCAGCCAAGGTGATGGAACCCACACCTTC.

This clonotype was recorded at least ten times. This sequence joins TRBV3-1 and TRBJ2-5, with a tentative D call TRBD2 (7 bases). The CDR3 loop spans 15 amino acids. The V gene lost 0 bases and the J gene lost 5 bases, with 13 bases spanning the gap. CDR1 and CDR2 (germline): LGHDT, YNNKEL (reference sequence). CDR3 DNA: TGTGCCAGCAGCCAAGATTTCGGGGGGCGTGAGACCCAGTACTTC. It encodes CASSQDFGGRETQYF.

The chain combines TRBV3-1 with TRBJ1-1; 7 positions agree with TRBD1. Germline CDR1 and CDR2: LGHDT and YNNKEL (reference sequence). The CDR3 loop spans 12 amino acids. V gave up 5 bases and J gave up 10 bases; unmatched junction bases: 7. CDR3 region: CASSEQGSRAFF. The DNA of the CDR3 is TGTGCCAGCAGCGAACAGGGGTCTCGAGCTTTCTTT.

This chain links TRBV12-1 with TRBJ1-6; the D call of TRBD1 is as the table states it, not checked on the DNA. TRBV12-1 is shown as a pseudogene. The CDR3 spans 15 residues. CDR3 protein: CASSGDRAGGSPLHF. DNA for the CDR3: TGTGCCAGCAGCGGGGACAGGGCAGGAGGGTCACCCCTCCACTTT.

A remark on this clonotype: One end of the junction fails to match germline, which may point to a read error. This chain links TRBV4-2 with TRBJ2-7; 7 nucleotides agree with TRBD1. The CDR3 totals 14 residues. CDR1 is LGHNA, CDR2 YNFKEQ, per germline. CDR3: CANSPRDSSYEQYF. The CDR3 coding sequence is TGTGCCAACAGCCCCCGGGACAGCTCCTACGAGCAGTACTTC.

This chain joins TRBV24-1 and TRBJ2-5; 11 positions match TRBD1. CDR1 is KGHDR and CDR2 is SFDVKD in the germline V gene. The CDR3 covers 16 residues. Trimming removed 3 bases from V and 7 bases from J; junction bases left unmatched: 9. The DNA of the CDR3 is TGTGCCACCAGTGATGAGACCGGGACAGGGGGAGGGACCCAGTACTTC. Its protein product is CATSDETGTGGGTQYF.

This clonotype has at least ten counts. V and J are TRBV7-2 and TRBJ2-1, with D possibly being TRBD1 (6 bases). The CDR3 length is 14 residues. The V end was cut by 1 base, the J end by 6 bases, with 10 bases between. The germline V gene encodes CDR1 SGHTA and CDR2 FQGNSA. The DNA for the CDR3 is TGTGCCAGCAGCTTAGTTGGGGGCCCCAATGAGCAGTTCTTC. Its translation: CASSLVGGPNEQFF.

This rearrangement joins TRBV30 to TRBJ2-1; possibly TRBD1 for D (6 bases). The better agreement between TRBJ2-7 and the DNA end casts doubt on the J call. CDR1 is GTSNPN, CDR2 SVGIG, per germline (reference sequence). The CDR3 is 14 amino acids. The chain's CDR3 is CAWNRGQSYNEQYF. CDR3 nucleotides: TGTGCCTGGAACCGCGGACAGTCCTACAATGAGCAGTACTTC.